Shown below are 27 T cell receptor beta chains from a single sample sequenced in a study of blood T cell repertoires in COVID-19. The method was immunoSEQ multiplex PCR; TCRdb's version includes in-frame clones alone and lacks a portion of them. The table includes some 300,000 clones, roughly 90% detected once. Sequenced material: PBMCs or T cells enriched from blood (not recorded which). The origin of the receptors is a woman under 40 who had been exposed to COVID-19.

V and J are TRBV9 and TRBJ2-1; 7 bases map to TRBD2. CDR3 length equals 14 residues. V shed 3 bases, J shed 9 bases, and the junction held 9 bases outside the gene matches. Germline assignment: CDR1 SGDLS and CDR2 YYNGEE. The CDR3 is CASSARTREVEQFF. The CDR3 nucleotides are TGTGCCAGCAGCGCCCGGACTAGAGAAGTTGAGCAGTTCTTC.

This chain joins TRBV9 and TRBJ1-5; D gene ambiguous. The germline V and J ends were trimmed by 0 bases and 4 bases, with 11 bases remaining between them. The germline V gene encodes CDR1 SGDLS and CDR2 YYNGEE. The CDR3 consists of 15 residues. CDR3 in DNA: TGTGCCAGCAGCGTAGGAGGGAGCCCGAATCAGCCCCAGCATTTT. Its protein is CASSVGGSPNQPQHF.

The chain couples TRBV12-3 or TRBV12-4 to TRBJ2-5; possibly TRBD1 for D (6 bases). This CDR3 contains 13 residues. V shed 8 bases and J shed 2 bases, with 12 bases lying between them. Here the CDR3 reads CASVARGQETQYF. The CDR3 DNA reads TGTGCCAGCGTCGCCAGGGGACAAGAGACCCAGTACTTC.

The chain is built from TRBV5-8 and TRBJ1-5; D is possibly TRBD1 (6 bases). Trimming left V 7 bases short and J 4 bases short, with 12 bases between. Germline lookup yields CDR1 SGHTS and CDR2 YDEGEE. There are 13 residues in the CDR3. The CDR3 here is CASPGGANQPQHF. The CDR3 DNA reads as TGTGCCAGCCCCGGGGGGGCTAATCAGCCCCAGCATTTT.

The rearrangement joins TRBV6-5 to TRBJ1-1, with a possible D match to TRBD1 (6 bases). Deletions cut 6 bases from V and 5 bases from J, with 10 bases between. The germline V gene encodes CDR1 MNHEY and CDR2 SVGAGI. CDR3 length equals 12 residues. CDR3 bases: TGTGCCAGCAGCCAGGGGTATACTGAAGCTTTCTTT. This gives the protein CASSQGYTEAFF.

This chain links TRBV5-8 with TRBJ1-2; D uncertain. Germline V gene lookup returns CDR1 SGHTS and CDR2 YDEGEE. V lost 4 bases and J lost 2, with 9 bases in between. The CDR3 has 13 amino acids. CDR3 sequence: CASSPAVNYGYTF. The CDR3 nucleotides read TGTGCCAGCAGCCCTGCGGTGAACTATGGCTACACCTTC. The full variable domain, its missing parts supplied by reference TRBV5-8 and TRBJ1-2, is EAGVTQSPTHLIKTRGQQATLRCSPISGHTSVYWYQQALGLGLQFLLWYDEGEERNRGNFPPRFSGRQFPNYSSELNVNALELEDSALYLCASSPAVNYGYTFGSGTRLTVV.

J is TRBJ2-3 and V is TRBV19, with D unresolved. Germline lookup yields CDR1 LNHDA and CDR2 SQIVND (reference sequence). This CDR3 has 17 amino acids. Trimming took off 0 bases at V and 0 bases at J, with 13 bases between the two ends. DNA of the CDR3: TGTGCCAGTAGTATAGATCTTCCGGGTTCTAGCACAGATACGCAGTATTTT. This codes for CASSIDLPGSSTDTQYF.

V usage is TRBV3-1 (or the pseudogene TRBV3-2) and J usage is TRBJ1-1; no firm D call. V was pared by 1 base and J by 9 bases, with 12 bases between. The CDR3 extends over 13 amino acids. CDR1 and CDR2 from the germline V gene are LGHDT and YNNKEL (reference sequence). This CDR3 is CASSQGTQQQAFF. The CDR3 region has the DNA TGTGCCAGCAGCCAAGGGACTCAACAACAAGCTTTCTTT.

The J gene is TRBJ2-3, the V gene TRBV6-5; possible D gene TRBD2, 6 bases. From germline, CDR1 is MNHEY and CDR2 SVGAGI. V was clipped by 7 bases and J by 3 bases, with 14 bases between them. This CDR3 is built from 14 residues. DNA of the CDR3: TGTGCCAGCACGGCGCAGGGAGGAACAGATACGCAGTATTTT. This translates into CASTAQGGTDTQYF.

J is TRBJ2-3 and V is TRBV7-8, with TRBD2 as a possible D gene (6 bases). Trimming took 7 bases from V and 1 from J, leaving 12 bases between them. The CDR3 totals 14 residues. CDR1 and CDR2 from the germline V gene are SGHVS and FQNEAQ. DNA for the CDR3: TGTGCCAGCAACACACCGGGGGGCACAGATACGCAGTATTTT. This sequence encodes CASNTPGGTDTQYF.

CDR3 nucleotide sequence: TGTGCCACGTTCACGGGGCGGGGTGAAAAACTGTTTTTT. Translation: CATFTGRGEKLFF. The chain is built from TRBV6-5 and TRBJ1-4; perhaps TRBD1 as D (5 bases). CDR1 is MNHEY, CDR2 SVGAGI, per germline. The CDR3 sequence is 13 residues long. V was shortened by 10 bases and J by 7 bases, with 16 bases between the two germline ends.

The chain joins TRBV5-4 to TRBJ2-1; TRBD1 aligns across 7 bases. The V gene end was trimmed by 2 bases and the J gene end by 1 base; junction bases not matched to a gene: 3. The germline V gene has CDR1 SGHNT and CDR2 YYREEE (reference sequence). There are 15 residues in the CDR3. The DNA of the CDR3 is TGTGCCAGCAGCTTAGACAGGGCTTCCTACAATGAGCAGTTCTTC. It translates to CASSLDRASYNEQFF. The whole variable domain, remainder taken from reference TRBV5-4 and TRBJ2-1, is ETGVTQSPTHLIKTRGQQVTLRCSSQSGHNTVSWYQQALGQGPQFIFQYYREEENGRGNFPPRFSGLQFPNYSSELNVNALELDDSALYLCASSLDRASYNEQFFGPGTRLTVL.

The gene calls are TRBV15 and TRBJ1-2, with 9 bases aligning to TRBD1. CDR1 is LNHNV and CDR2 is YYDKDF in the germline V gene (reference sequence). This CDR3 contains 14 residues. Trimming removed 0 bases from V and 7 bases from J; junction bases left unmatched: 3. The CDR3 sequence: CATSRETGGGGYTF. The CDR3 bases are TGTGCCACCAGCAGAGAGACAGGGGGAGGTGGCTACACCTTC.

The chain combines TRBV27 with TRBJ1-5, with a weak D call TRBD1 (5 bases). Germline V gene lookup returns CDR1 MNHEY and CDR2 SMNVEV (reference sequence). There are 13 residues in the CDR3. V lost 6 bases and J 6 bases, leaving 12 bases between the germline ends. Here the CDR3 DNA reads TGTGCCAGCAGGGGAGGGGAAAGTCAGCCCCAGCATTTT. This codes for CASRGGESQPQHF.

The rearrangement joins TRBV7-9 to TRBJ2-5, with 9 bases aligning to TRBD2. The V and J ends lost 6 bases and 2 bases, in that order; junction bases with no gene match: 4. The CDR3 covers 14 residues. The germline V gene has CDR1 SEHNR and CDR2 FQNEAQ (reference sequence). The CDR3 bases are TGTGCCAGCAGTGATAGCGGGGGACAAGAGACCCAGTACTTC. This gives the protein CASSDSGGQETQYF.

V and J are TRBV18 and TRBJ2-3, with 7 bases matching TRBD2. This CDR3 has 16 residues. J was trimmed by 7 bases and V by 2 bases; bases with no gene match: 12. Germline CDR1 is KGHSH and CDR2 is LQKENI. The CDR3, as DNA: TGTGCCAGCTCACCAATTTCTGGCGGGGGTTTACATACGCAGTATTTT. It is translated as CASSPISGGGLHTQYF.

V and J are TRBV7-9 and TRBJ1-2, with 9 bases that match TRBD1. Germline V CDR1 and CDR2: SEHNR, FQNEAQ (reference sequence). The CDR3 sequence is 17 residues long. V was pared by 1 base and J by 2 bases, with 8 bases of the junction left unmatched. CDR3 residues: CASSLESGQGTNYGYTF. Here the CDR3 DNA reads TGTGCCAGCAGCTTAGAATCGGGACAGGGAACGAACTATGGCTACACCTTC.

The rearrangement links TRBV18 to TRBJ1-1; D is unclear. The CDR3 totals 13 residues. Per the germline V gene, CDR1 is KGHSH and CDR2 is LQKENI. Trimming pared 5 bases from V and 7 bases from J, leaving 14 bases between. The CDR3 loop reads CASSARNEGEAFF. The CDR3 region has the DNA TGTGCCAGCTCAGCTAGGAATGAGGGTGAAGCTTTCTTT.

The gene calls are TRBV9 and TRBJ1-2; 7 nucleotides agree with TRBD1. Losses at the gene ends were 0 bases for V and 8 bases for J; bases not matched to a gene: 13. CDR3 length equals 16 residues. Looked up from germline, CDR1 is SGDLS and CDR2 is YYNGEE. The CDR3 nucleotides are TGTGCCAGCAGCGTAGCAGGGGGAGCCCTTGACAGGGGCTACACCTTC. Its protein product is CASSVAGGALDRGYTF.

This rearrangement joins TRBV4-1 to TRBJ1-2, with D perhaps TRBD1 (6 bases). The CDR3 has 15 residues. Germline V lookup: CDR1 MGHRA, CDR2 YSYEKL. V dropped 6 bases and J dropped 5 bases, with 19 bases sitting between them. The CDR3 reads CASSNRLRGQYGYTF. Written as DNA, the CDR3 is TGCGCCAGCAGTAACAGACTACGAGGACAGTATGGCTACACCTTC.

This clone was counted only a few times. The chain has TRBV6-5 and TRBJ1-1; no clear D. The CDR3 runs 13 residues. V lost 6 bases to trimming and J lost 5 bases, with 13 bases between them. CDR1 MNHEY and CDR2 SVGAGI come from the germline V gene. DNA for the CDR3: TGTGCCAGCAGATATACCGCGGGGACTGAAGCTTTCTTT. Protein: CASRYTAGTEAFF.

This chain joins TRBV7-8 and TRBJ2-1; TRBD2 matches 15 bases. The CDR3 runs to 16 residues. V lost 5 bases, J lost 4 bases, and 3 bases stayed unmatched. Germline values: CDR1 SGHVS, CDR2 FQNEAQ. The chain's CDR3 is CASSGTSGGLYNEQFF. The CDR3 DNA sequence: TGTGCCAGCAGCGGGACTAGCGGGGGGCTATACAATGAGCAGTTCTTC.

The chain carries TRBV7-9 and TRBJ2-1; 8 bases map to TRBD2. Trimming removed 7 bases from V and 7 bases from J; junction bases left unmatched: 18. This CDR3 has 17 amino acids. Germline loops: CDR1 SEHNR, CDR2 FQNEAQ (reference sequence). CDR3 nucleotide sequence: TGTGCCAGCATCCAAGGACATAGCGGGGAGGGCCATAATGAGCAGTTCTTC. This translates into CASIQGHSGEGHNEQFF.

The chain joins TRBV2 to TRBJ1-1; the match to TRBD1 covers 7 bases. CDR3 length equals 12 residues. Trimming removed 6 bases from V and 8 bases from J; junction bases left unmatched: 6. Germline lookup yields CDR1 SNHLY and CDR2 FYNNEI. CDR3 nucleotide sequence: TGTGCCAGCAGCTGGGGACAGACAGAAGCTTTCTTT. Translated: CASSWGQTEAFF.

In its sample, this clone was seen once. The V and J genes are TRBV3-1 (or the pseudogene TRBV3-2) and TRBJ1-2; 10 nucleotides match TRBD1. The V segment lost 4 bases and the J segment 8 bases; nucleotides outside the gene matches: 13. CDR1 and CDR2 (germline): LGHDT, YNNKEL (reference sequence). The CDR3 runs 16 residues. The CDR3 DNA reads as TGTGCCAGCAGCCCAAAATCAGGGACAGGGGAGGGAGGCTACACCTTC. This codes for CASSPKSGTGEGGYTF.

The rearrangement joins TRBV5-1 to TRBJ1-4; the D is unclear. This CDR3 is built from 18 residues. The V end was cut by 0 bases, the J end by 0 bases, with 15 bases between. From germline, CDR1 is SGHRS and CDR2 YFSETQ. The CDR3 sequence is CASSLASGSPATNEKLFF. Here the CDR3 DNA reads TGCGCCAGCAGCTTGGCCAGCGGCAGCCCGGCAACTAATGAAAAACTGTTTTTT.

The gene calls are TRBV3-1 (or the pseudogene TRBV3-2) and TRBJ1-6; possibly TRBD1 for D (6 bases). The CDR3 totals 16 residues. Germline V gene lookup returns CDR1 LGHDT and CDR2 YNNKEL (reference sequence). Deletions cut 3 bases from V and 0 bases from J, with 9 bases between. CDR3 coding DNA: TGTGCCAGCAGCCATTGGACAGTCTCCTATAATTCACCCCTCCACTTT. Translation: CASSHWTVSYNSPLHF.